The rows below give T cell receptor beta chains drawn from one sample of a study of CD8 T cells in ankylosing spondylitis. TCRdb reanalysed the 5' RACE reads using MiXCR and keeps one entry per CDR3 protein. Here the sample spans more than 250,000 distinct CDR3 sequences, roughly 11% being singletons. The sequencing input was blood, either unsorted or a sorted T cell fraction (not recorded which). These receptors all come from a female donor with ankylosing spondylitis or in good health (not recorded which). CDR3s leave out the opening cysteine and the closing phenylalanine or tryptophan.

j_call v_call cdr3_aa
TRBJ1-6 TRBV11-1 ASSYYRTGDSPLH
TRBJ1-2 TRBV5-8 ASSLPQGARGYT
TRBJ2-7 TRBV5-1 ASSSGFLAHEQY
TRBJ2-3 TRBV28 ASSFVPSGALGDTQY
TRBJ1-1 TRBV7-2 ASSRGPTEAF
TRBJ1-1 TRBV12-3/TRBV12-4 ASSLDLTGQNTEAF
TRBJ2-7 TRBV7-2 ASSLGGQVTYEQY
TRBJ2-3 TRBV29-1 SVVVTDTQY
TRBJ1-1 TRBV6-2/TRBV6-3 ASSLLSGAEAF
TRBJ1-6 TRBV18 ASSPPRDRINSPLH
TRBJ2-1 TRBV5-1 ASSSGTLYNEQF
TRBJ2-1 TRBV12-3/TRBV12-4 ASSPSGSPSYNEQF
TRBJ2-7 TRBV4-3 ASSQDGNLGEQY
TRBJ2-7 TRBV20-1 SANLGQGSGYEQY
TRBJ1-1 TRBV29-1 SVRGGKNTEAF
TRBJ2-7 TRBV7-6 ASSLESGTGGLVEQY
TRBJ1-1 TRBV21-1 ASSREVAGDKKNTEAF
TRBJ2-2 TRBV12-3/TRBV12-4 ASGPTDTGELF
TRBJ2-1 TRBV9 ASSANRGEQF
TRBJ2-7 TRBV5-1 ASTLRDPSYEQY
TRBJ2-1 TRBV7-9 ASSGGELERGDEQF
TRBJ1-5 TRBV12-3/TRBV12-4 ASSPPGRVNQPQH
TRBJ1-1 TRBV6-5 ASRRTGTEAF
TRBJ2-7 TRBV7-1 ASSPGLLRSYEQY
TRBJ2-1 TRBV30 AWTPLRVRGGAGPYNEQF
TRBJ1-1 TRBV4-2 ASSQGTGSRTEAF